Given below is one T cell receptor (beta chain) in context. The source of the sample is a study of blood T cells in healthy people across ages. CDR3 size: 13 residues. The V and J ends lost 4 bases and 11 bases respectively, with 18 bases between them. Germline V gene data show CDR1 as DFQATT and CDR2 as SNEGSKA (reference sequence). Together with a sample-barcoded 5' primer, a J-beta primer mix was included in a second PCR lasting roughly 6 to 12 cycles. TCRdb re-called the 5' RACE reads through MiXCR, storing one row per CDR3 protein. The data contain about 640,000 distinct CDR3 sequences, approximately 50% of them singletons.

The V and J genes are TRBV20-1 and TRBJ2-1; perhaps TRBD2 as D (5 bases). Sequencing input: blood. The sequence was obtained from a man in his fifties or sixties in good health. The CDR3 loop reads CSATADSAGKQFF. CDR3 DNA sequence: TGCAGTGCTACTGCGGACTCCGCCGGCAAGCAGTTCTTC.